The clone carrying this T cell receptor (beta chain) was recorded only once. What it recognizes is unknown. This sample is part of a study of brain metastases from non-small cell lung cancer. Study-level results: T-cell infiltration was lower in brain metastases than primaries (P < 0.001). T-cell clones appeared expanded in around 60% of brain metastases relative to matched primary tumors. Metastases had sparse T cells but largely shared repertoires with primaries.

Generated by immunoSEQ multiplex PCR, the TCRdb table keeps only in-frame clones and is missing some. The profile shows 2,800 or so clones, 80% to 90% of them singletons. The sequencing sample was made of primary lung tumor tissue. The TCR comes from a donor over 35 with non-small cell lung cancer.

Written as DNA, the CDR3 is TGTGCCAGTAGTCGATCCCCCACGAGGGCTACCACAGATACGCAGTATTTT. Protein: CASSRSPTRATTDTQYF. The V call is TRBV19, the J call TRBJ2-3; maybe TRBD2 (5 bases). Trimming removed 5 bases at V and 2 bases at J, with 20 bases between. This CDR3 is 17 amino acids long. Germline V gene data show CDR1 as LNHDA and CDR2 as SQIVND (reference sequence).